The 8 T cell receptor beta chains below come from one sample, sequenced in a study of blood T cell repertoires in COVID-19. Assay: immunoSEQ multiplex PCR; the TCRdb copy retains only in-frame clones and omits some. Of about 100,000 clones detected, roughly 80% appear once; the ten largest clones hold around 15%. The specimen was peripheral blood. The receptor set was obtained from a man aged 45-65 years with active or convalescent COVID-19.

The rearrangement uses TRBV7-2 and TRBJ2-7; 7 bases match TRBD2. This CDR3 is built from 14 residues. V dropped 5 bases and J dropped 7; count of bases not matched to a gene: 11. The germline gives CDR1 SGHTA, CDR2 FQGNSA. The CDR3 region has the DNA TGTGCCAGCAGCCCTGGGACTAACCCCCAGGAGCAGTACTTC. This gives the protein CASSPGTNPQEQYF.

This clone was recorded once. Here the CDR3 DNA reads TGTGCCAGCTCACCTGTGTCAGGGGGGAGTCAGCCCCAGCATTTT. It specifies CASSPVSGGSQPQHF. The V and J genes are TRBV18 and TRBJ1-5; TRBD1 matches at 7 bases. The CDR3 is 15 residues long. Germline V gene sequence: CDR1 KGHSH, CDR2 LQKENI. The V gene end was trimmed by 3 bases and the J gene end by 6 bases; junction bases not matched to a gene: 8.

V and J are TRBV27 and TRBJ2-5, with TRBD2 matching 11 bases. V lost 5 bases to trimming and J lost 2 bases; unmatched junction nucleotides: 4. CDR3 size: 15 residues. CDR1 MNHEY and CDR2 SMNVEV come from the germline V gene (reference sequence). The CDR3 DNA sequence: TGTGCCAGCAGTACCACTAGCGGGAGACAAGAGACCCAGTACTTC. Encoded protein: CASSTTSGRQETQYF.

This chain links TRBV21-1 with TRBJ2-1; whether TRBD2, the table's D call, matches the DNA was not checked. TRBV21-1 has pseudogene status. This CDR3 has 16 amino acids. The CDR3, as DNA: TGTGCCAGCAGCAAGCGCGAGGCGGGGAGGGCGAATGAGCAGTTCTTC. Its protein product is CASSKREAGRANEQFF.

The chain uses TRBV4-2 and TRBJ2-5; D is perhaps TRBD2 (6 bases). From germline, CDR1 is LGHNA and CDR2 YNFKEQ. V was pared by 5 bases and J by 6 bases, with 19 bases between. There are 15 residues in the CDR3. The CDR3 DNA is TGTGCCAGCAGCGACGCCCCCGGGACTTCTAAGACCCAGTACTTC. It specifies CASSDAPGTSKTQYF.

The chain links TRBV10-3 to TRBJ1-2; possible D gene TRBD1, 6 bases. V lost 7 bases and J 1 base, leaving 16 bases between the germline ends. Germline CDR1 and CDR2: ENHRY and SYGVKD. The CDR3 has 15 amino acids. The CDR3 coding sequence is TGTGCCATCAATTCACAGGGATCGGTTAACTATGGCTACACCTTC. Its protein is CAINSQGSVNYGYTF.

The gene calls are TRBV6-6 and TRBJ2-2; TRBD1 agrees at 9 bases. The CDR3 covers 16 residues. V was pared by 0 bases and J by 4 bases, with 3 bases of the junction left unmatched. Germline-derived CDR1 and CDR2 are MNHNY and SVGAGI (reference sequence). For the CDR3, the DNA is TGTGCCAGCAGTTACTCTTGGGACAGGGTCACCGGGGAGCTGTTTTTT. Protein: CASSYSWDRVTGELFF.

This chain joins TRBV18 and TRBJ2-1; 11 bases line up with TRBD2. The CDR3 contains 16 residues. The V and J ends lost 6 bases and 0 bases, in that order; junction bases with no gene match: 4. Germline-derived CDR1 and CDR2 are KGHSH and LQKENI. The CDR3 DNA sequence: TGTGCCAGCTCTCGACTAGCGGGGAGCTCCTACAATGAGCAGTTCTTC. Translated, it gives CASSRLAGSSYNEQFF.